One sample yielded the 18 T cell receptor beta chains listed below, sequenced in a study of response to subunit inactivated influenza vaccine. One entry per CDR3 protein results from TCRdb running MiXCR on the RT-PCR reads. The sample includes 500,000 to 600,000 distinct CDR3 sequences, around 11% seen only once; the top ten take roughly 10%. The starting material was PBMCs from blood, obtained on the day of vaccination. The receptors shown here come from a man aged 45-60 years who received an inactivated influenza vaccine.

This clonotype was recorded at least ten times. The V call is TRBV7-9, the J call TRBJ1-5; 7 nucleotides align to TRBD1. The germline V gene encodes CDR1 SEHNR and CDR2 FQNEAQ (reference sequence). Trimming at V came to 1 base and at J to 4 bases, leaving 7 bases not matched to a gene. This CDR3 has 16 amino acids. The CDR3 coding sequence is TGTGCCAGCAGCTTAGACAGGGGTCCAGGTAATCAGCCCCAGCATTTT. Residues: CASSLDRGPGNQPQHF.

This clonotype was counted many times. The V gene is TRBV12-3 or TRBV12-4, the J gene TRBJ1-1; D uncertain. The CDR3 has 14 amino acids. Deletions cut 2 bases from V and 1 base from J, with 8 bases between. The CDR3 region is CASSLRSRNTEAFF. As DNA, the CDR3 is TGTGCCAGCAGTTTACGCTCCCGGAACACTGAAGCTTTCTTT.

The rearrangement uses TRBV5-5 and TRBJ2-5; D is perhaps TRBD1 (6 bases). Germline CDR1 SGHKS, CDR2 YYEKEE (reference sequence). V was trimmed by 4 bases and J by 3 bases, leaving 16 bases between them. The CDR3 is 15 residues long. The CDR3 DNA is TGTGCCAGCAGCCCGGAACAGGGCCCAGAAGAGACCCAGTACTTC. Protein product: CASSPEQGPEETQYF.

The chain is built from TRBV12-3 or TRBV12-4 and TRBJ1-2, with 9 bases that match TRBD1. The J segment lost 2 bases and the V segment lost 3 bases, leaving 10 bases of the junction unmatched. The CDR3 length is 17 residues. Here the CDR3 reads CASSFSGQGAINYGYTF. As DNA, the CDR3 is TGTGCCAGCAGTTTTTCGGGACAGGGCGCTATCAACTATGGCTACACCTTC.

This clonotype was picked up a small number of times. The chain is built from TRBV29-1 and TRBJ1-2, with D uncertain. This CDR3 is 14 amino acids long. The germline V gene encodes CDR1 SQVTM and CDR2 ANQGSEA. Trimming took 4 bases from V and 0 from J, leaving 12 bases between them. The CDR3 DNA reads as TGCAGCGTTGGGAGTGCAACCTCTAACTATGGCTACACCTTC. It is translated as CSVGSATSNYGYTF.

The V and J genes are TRBV2 and TRBJ2-5; D is ambiguous. From germline, CDR1 is SNHLY and CDR2 FYNNEI. The CDR3 contains 11 residues. V was cut by 7 bases and J by 4 bases, with 7 bases left in between. The CDR3 DNA sequence: TGTGCCAGCATAGGTCCAGAGACCCAGTACTTC. Translating gives CASIGPETQYF.

In this sample, this clonotype turned up many times. CDR3 residues: CASSVLGGRYNEQFF. CDR3 bases: TGTGCCAGCAGTGTATTAGGGGGCAGATACAATGAGCAGTTCTTC. The J gene is TRBJ2-1, the V gene TRBV2; 7 bases line up with TRBD1. The germline V gene has CDR1 SNHLY and CDR2 FYNNEI. V lost 4 bases to trimming and J lost 4 bases; unmatched junction nucleotides: 7. The CDR3 has 15 amino acids. Based on the CDR3 plus reference TRBV2 and TRBJ2-1, the full variable domain is EPEVTQTPSHQVTQMGQEVILRCVPISNHLYFYWYRQILGQKVEFLVSFYNNEISEKSEIFDDQFSVERPDGSNFTLKIRSTKLEDSAMYFCASSVLGGRYNEQFFGPGTRLTVL.

In this sample, this clonotype turned up many times. The chain is built from TRBV6-6 and TRBJ2-1, with no clear D. Germline CDR1 is MNHNY and CDR2 is SVGAGI (reference sequence). V lost 6 bases, J lost 4 bases, and 10 bases lay in between. This CDR3 is 13 amino acids long. The CDR3 reads CASSFTAYNEQFF. The CDR3 DNA reads as TGTGCCAGCAGCTTTACAGCATACAATGAGCAGTTCTTC.

The chain couples TRBV20-1 to TRBJ2-1, with 11 bases matching TRBD2. The CDR3 contains 15 residues. The germline V gene encodes CDR1 DFQATT and CDR2 SNEGSKA (reference sequence). V gave up 1 base and J gave up 5 bases; unmatched junction bases: 4. CDR3: CSARGTSGLNNEQFF. In DNA, the CDR3 is TGCAGTGCTAGAGGGACTAGCGGGTTGAACAATGAGCAGTTCTTC.

This chain connects TRBV7-9 to TRBJ2-2, with D maybe TRBD1 (5 bases). The CDR3 extends over 16 amino acids. CDR1 and CDR2 from the germline V gene are SEHNR and FQNEAQ (reference sequence). Trimming shortened V by 10 bases and J by 1 base, and 19 bases separated the two germline ends. Here the CDR3 reads CATTRLSQGNTGELFF. The CDR3 DNA reads as TGTGCCACCACACGATTAAGTCAGGGGAACACCGGGGAGCTGTTTTTT.

This clonotype was picked up a small number of times. The chain uses TRBV7-6 and TRBJ2-1, with D perhaps TRBD1 or TRBD2 (7 bases each). There are 16 residues in the CDR3. Germline assignment: CDR1 SGHVS and CDR2 FNYEAQ. Trimming took 5 bases from V and 4 from J, leaving 18 bases between them. CDR3 loop: CASSPRGRGGYNEQFF. The CDR3 DNA is TGTGCCAGCAGCCCCCGGGGCAGGGGGGGGTACAATGAGCAGTTCTTC.

At least ten counts were recorded for this clonotype. V is TRBV7-8 and J is TRBJ2-1; D is uncertain. V shed 3 bases and J shed 1 base, with 4 bases lying between them. This CDR3 has 13 amino acids. The germline CDR1 and CDR2 sequences are SGHVS and FQNEAQ. The CDR3 DNA sequence: TGTGCCAGCAGCTTCCGTTCCTACAATGAGCAGTTCTTC. Translation gives CASSFRSYNEQFF.

This clonotype was seen more than once but under ten times. CDR3 region: CSVEEAGGAVGTQYF. CDR3 in DNA: TGCAGCGTTGAAGAAGCGGGGGGGGCCGTGGGCACGCAGTATTTT. V usage is TRBV29-1 and J usage is TRBJ2-3; TRBD2 agrees at 10 bases. Germline lookup yields CDR1 SQVTM and CDR2 ANQGSEA. This CDR3 is 15 amino acids long. J was trimmed by 9 bases and V by 0 bases; bases with no gene match: 9.

This clonotype was found a few times. This chain links TRBV7-2 with TRBJ2-5; 7 positions match TRBD1. Germline CDR1 is SGHTA and CDR2 is FQGNSA. Unmatched junction bases numbered 3, after V lost 3 bases and J lost 5 bases. This CDR3 contains 13 residues. The chain's CDR3 is CASSFGTAETQYF. As DNA, the CDR3 is TGTGCCAGCAGCTTCGGGACAGCCGAGACCCAGTACTTC. The variable domain in full, with the rest retrieved from reference TRBV7-2 and TRBJ2-5, is GAGVSQSPSNKVTEKGKDVELRCDPISGHTALYWYRQSLGQGLEFLIYFQGNSAPDKSGLPSDRFSAERTGGSVSTLTIQRTQQEDSAVYLCASSFGTAETQYFGPGTRLLVL.

The chain carries TRBV3-1 and TRBJ2-1, with 16 bases matching TRBD2. Germline-derived CDR1 and CDR2 are LGHDT and YNNKEL (reference sequence). J lost 7 bases, V lost 4 bases, and 7 bases had no gene match. This CDR3 spans 17 amino acids. The CDR3 loop is CASSPSGTSGRDNEQFF. As DNA, the CDR3 is TGTGCCAGCAGCCCATCGGGGACTAGCGGGAGGGATAATGAGCAGTTCTTC.

This clonotype was picked up a small number of times. This chain joins TRBV12-3 or TRBV12-4 and TRBJ1-2; D is undetermined. The CDR3 contains 15 residues. Trimming took off 7 bases at V and 4 bases at J, with 19 bases between the two ends. The CDR3 reads CASTNPLTGGYGYTF. DNA for the CDR3: TGTGCCAGCACCAACCCTCTCACGGGAGGCTATGGCTACACCTTC.

The chain joins TRBV7-9 to TRBJ1-1; D remains unclear. With 5 bases removed from V and 5 bases from J, the gap between germline ends came to 15 bases. Germline lookup yields CDR1 SEHNR and CDR2 FQNEAQ (reference sequence). CDR3 length equals 14 residues. The DNA for the CDR3 is TGTGCCAGCAGCCCCCTAGGACGGCGGACTGAAGCTTTCTTT. Its protein is CASSPLGRRTEAFF.

This clonotype was recorded once. One junction end does not reproduce the germline sequence, and a read error may be involved. The chain joins TRBV13 to TRBJ2-2; the D gene is possibly TRBD2 (5 bases). This CDR3 has 12 residues. CDR1 PRHDT and CDR2 FYEKMQ come from the germline V gene (reference sequence). The CDR3 DNA follows: TGTGCCAGCAGAGTGGGGATCGGGGAGCTGTATTTT. Translation gives CASRVGIGELYF. Filled out from reference TRBV13 and TRBJ2-2, the complete variable domain reads AAGVIQSPRHLIKEKRETATLKCYPIPRHDTVYWYQQGPGQDPQFLISFYEKMQSDKGSIPDRFSAQQFSDYHSELNMSSLELGDSALYFCASRVGIGELYFGEGSRLTVL.